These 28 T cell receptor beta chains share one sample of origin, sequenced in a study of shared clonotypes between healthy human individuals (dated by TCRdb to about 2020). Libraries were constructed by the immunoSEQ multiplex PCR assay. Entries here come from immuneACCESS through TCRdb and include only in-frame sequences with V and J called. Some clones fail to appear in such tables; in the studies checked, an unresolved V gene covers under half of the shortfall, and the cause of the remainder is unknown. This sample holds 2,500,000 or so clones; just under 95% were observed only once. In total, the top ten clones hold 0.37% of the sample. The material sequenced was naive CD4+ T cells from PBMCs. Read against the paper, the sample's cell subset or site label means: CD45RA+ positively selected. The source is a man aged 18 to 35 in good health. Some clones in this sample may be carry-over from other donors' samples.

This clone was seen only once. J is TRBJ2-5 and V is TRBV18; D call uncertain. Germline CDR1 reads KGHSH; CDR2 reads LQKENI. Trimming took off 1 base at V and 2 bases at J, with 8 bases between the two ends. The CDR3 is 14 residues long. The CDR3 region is CASSPQDQQETQYF. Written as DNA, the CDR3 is TGTGCCAGCTCACCACAAGATCAGCAAGAGACCCAGTACTTC. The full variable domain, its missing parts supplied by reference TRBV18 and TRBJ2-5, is NAGVMQNPRHLVRRRGQEARLRCSPMKGHSHVYWYRQLPEEGLKFMVYLQKENIIDESGMPKERFSAEFPKEGPSILRIQQVVRGDSAAYFCASSPQDQQETQYFGPGTRLLVL.

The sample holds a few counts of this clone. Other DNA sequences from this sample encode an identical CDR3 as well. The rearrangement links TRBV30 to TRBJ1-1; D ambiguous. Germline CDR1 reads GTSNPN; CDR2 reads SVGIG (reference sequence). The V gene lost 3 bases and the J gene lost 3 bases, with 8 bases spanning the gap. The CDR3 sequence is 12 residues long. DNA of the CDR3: TGTGCCTGGAGCGCAGGAGACACTGAAGCTTTCTTT. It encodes CAWSAGDTEAFF.

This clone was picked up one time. CDR3 coding DNA: TGCAGCGCTGCCCCGAGTAGCCGGGCCCAGTACTTC. Translating gives CSAAPSSRAQYF. The chain recombines TRBV29-1 with TRBJ2-5; D not resolved. V lost 7 bases, J lost 9 bases, and 18 bases lay in between. This CDR3 region has 12 residues. Germline V gene data show CDR1 as SQVTM and CDR2 as ANQGSEA.

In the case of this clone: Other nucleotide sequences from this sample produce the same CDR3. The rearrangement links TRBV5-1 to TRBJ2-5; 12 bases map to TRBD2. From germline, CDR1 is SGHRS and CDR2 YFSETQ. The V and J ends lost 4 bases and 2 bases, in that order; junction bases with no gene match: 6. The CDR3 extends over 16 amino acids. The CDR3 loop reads CASSAGLAGVQETQYF. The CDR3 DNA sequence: TGCGCCAGCAGCGCGGGACTAGCGGGTGTACAAGAGACCCAGTACTTC.

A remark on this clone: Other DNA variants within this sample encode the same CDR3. CDR3: CASSPSGAMNTEAFF. The DNA for the CDR3 is TGTGCCAGCTCACCTTCCGGGGCGATGAACACTGAAGCTTTCTTT. J is TRBJ1-1 and V is TRBV18, with D possibly matching TRBD1 (5 bases). The V end lost 3 bases, the J end lost 0 bases, and 11 bases lay between the germline ends. Germline V gene lookup returns CDR1 KGHSH and CDR2 LQKENI. The CDR3 totals 15 residues.

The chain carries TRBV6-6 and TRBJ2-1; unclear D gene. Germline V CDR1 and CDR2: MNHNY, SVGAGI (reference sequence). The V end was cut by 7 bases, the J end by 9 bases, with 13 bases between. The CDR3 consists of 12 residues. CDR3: CASKKVPFEQFF. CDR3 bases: TGTGCCAGCAAAAAAGTGCCCTTTGAGCAGTTCTTC.

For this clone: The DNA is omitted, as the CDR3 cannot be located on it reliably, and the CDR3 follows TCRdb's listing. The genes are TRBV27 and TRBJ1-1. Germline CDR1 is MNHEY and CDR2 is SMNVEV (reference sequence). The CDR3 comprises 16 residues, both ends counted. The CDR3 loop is CASSTSRGRGNTEAFF.

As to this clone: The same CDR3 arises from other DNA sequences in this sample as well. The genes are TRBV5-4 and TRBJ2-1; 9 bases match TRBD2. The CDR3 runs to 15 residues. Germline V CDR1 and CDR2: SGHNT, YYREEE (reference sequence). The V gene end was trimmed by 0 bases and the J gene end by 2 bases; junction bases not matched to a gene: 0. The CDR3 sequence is CASSLGLAAYNEQFF. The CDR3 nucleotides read TGTGCCAGCAGCTTGGGACTAGCGGCCTACAATGAGCAGTTCTTC.

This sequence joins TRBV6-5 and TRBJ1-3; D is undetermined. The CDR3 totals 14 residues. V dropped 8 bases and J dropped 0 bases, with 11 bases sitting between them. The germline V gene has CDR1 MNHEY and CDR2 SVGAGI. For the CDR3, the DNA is TGTGCCAGCTTTCCGGCTCACTCTGGAAACACCATATATTTT. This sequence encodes CASFPAHSGNTIYF.

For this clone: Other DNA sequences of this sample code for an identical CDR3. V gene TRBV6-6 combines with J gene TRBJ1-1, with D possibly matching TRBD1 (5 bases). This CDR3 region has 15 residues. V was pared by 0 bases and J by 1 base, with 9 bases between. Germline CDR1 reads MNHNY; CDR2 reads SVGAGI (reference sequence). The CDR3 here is CASSYSVGTNTEAFF. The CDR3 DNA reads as TGTGCCAGCAGTTACTCCGTGGGGACGAACACTGAAGCTTTCTTT.

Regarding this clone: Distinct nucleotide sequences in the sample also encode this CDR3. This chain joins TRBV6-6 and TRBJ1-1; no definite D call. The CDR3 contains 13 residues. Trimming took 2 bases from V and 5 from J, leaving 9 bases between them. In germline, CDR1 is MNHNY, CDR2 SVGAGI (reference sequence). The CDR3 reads CASSYGEVTEAFF. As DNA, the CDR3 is TGTGCCAGCAGTTACGGCGAGGTTACTGAAGCTTTCTTT.

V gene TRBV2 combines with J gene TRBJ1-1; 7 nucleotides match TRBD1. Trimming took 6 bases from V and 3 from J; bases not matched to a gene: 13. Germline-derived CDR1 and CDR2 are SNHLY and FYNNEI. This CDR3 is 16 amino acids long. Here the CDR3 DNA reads TGTGCCAGCAGGGGCGGGACAGTCGTTTTCCACACTGAAGCTTTCTTT. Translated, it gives CASRGGTVVFHTEAFF.

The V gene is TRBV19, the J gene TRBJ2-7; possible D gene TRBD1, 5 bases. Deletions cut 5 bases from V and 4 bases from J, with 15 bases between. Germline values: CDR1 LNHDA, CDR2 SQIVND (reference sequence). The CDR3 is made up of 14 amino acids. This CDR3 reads CASSPRREWYEQYF. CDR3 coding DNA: TGTGCCAGTAGTCCCCGCAGGGAATGGTACGAGCAGTACTTC.

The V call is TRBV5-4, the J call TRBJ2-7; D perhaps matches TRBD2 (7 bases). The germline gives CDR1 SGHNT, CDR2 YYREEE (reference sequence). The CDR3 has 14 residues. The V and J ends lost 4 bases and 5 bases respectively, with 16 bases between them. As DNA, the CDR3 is TGTGCCAGCAGCCCCCAGGGGAGGGTGGACGAGCAGTACTTC. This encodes CASSPQGRVDEQYF.

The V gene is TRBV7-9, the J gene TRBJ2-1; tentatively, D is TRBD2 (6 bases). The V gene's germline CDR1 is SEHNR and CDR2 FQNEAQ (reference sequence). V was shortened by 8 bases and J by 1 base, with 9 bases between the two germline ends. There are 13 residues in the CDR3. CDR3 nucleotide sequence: TGTGCCAGCGGACGGGGGTCCTACAATGAGCAGTTCTTC. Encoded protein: CASGRGSYNEQFF.

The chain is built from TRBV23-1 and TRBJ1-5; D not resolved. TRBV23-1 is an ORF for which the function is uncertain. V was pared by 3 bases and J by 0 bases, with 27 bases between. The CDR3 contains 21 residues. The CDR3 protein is CASSHPVGGQFPLHSNQPQHF. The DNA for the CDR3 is TGCGCCAGCAGTCACCCCGTGGGAGGCCAGTTTCCCCTCCATAGCAATCAGCCCCAGCATTTT.

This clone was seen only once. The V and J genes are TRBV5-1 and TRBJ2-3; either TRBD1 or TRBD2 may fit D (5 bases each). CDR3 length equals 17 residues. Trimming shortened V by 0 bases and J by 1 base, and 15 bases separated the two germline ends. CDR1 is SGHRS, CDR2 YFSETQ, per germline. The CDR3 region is CASSLVGPTPGTDTQYF. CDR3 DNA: TGCGCCAGCAGCTTGGTGGGACCGACACCTGGCACAGATACGCAGTATTTT.

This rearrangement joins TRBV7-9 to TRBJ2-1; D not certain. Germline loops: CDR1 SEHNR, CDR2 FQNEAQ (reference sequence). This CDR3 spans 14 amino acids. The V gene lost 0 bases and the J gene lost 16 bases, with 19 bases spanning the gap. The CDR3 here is CASSLALRPDLNFF. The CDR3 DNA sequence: TGTGCCAGCAGCTTAGCGCTGCGGCCGGATCTTAACTTCTTC.

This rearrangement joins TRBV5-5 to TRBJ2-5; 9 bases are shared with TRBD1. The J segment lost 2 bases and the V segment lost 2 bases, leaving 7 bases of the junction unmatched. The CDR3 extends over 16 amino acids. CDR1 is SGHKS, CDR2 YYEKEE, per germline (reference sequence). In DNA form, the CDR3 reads TGTGCCAGCAGCTTTGACAGGGGGTCGGGGCAAGAGACCCAGTACTTC. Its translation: CASSFDRGSGQETQYF.

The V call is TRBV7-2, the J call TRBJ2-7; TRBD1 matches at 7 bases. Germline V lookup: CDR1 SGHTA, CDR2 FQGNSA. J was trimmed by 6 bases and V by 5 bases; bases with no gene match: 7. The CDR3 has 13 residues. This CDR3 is CASSPGAGGEQYF. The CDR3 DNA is TGTGCCAGCAGCCCCGGGGCAGGGGGCGAGCAGTACTTC. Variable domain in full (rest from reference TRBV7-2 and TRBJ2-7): GAGVSQSPSNKVTEKGKDVELRCDPISGHTALYWYRQSLGQGLEFLIYFQGNSAPDKSGLPSDRFSAERTGGSVSTLTIQRTQQEDSAVYLCASSPGAGGEQYFGPGTRLTVT.

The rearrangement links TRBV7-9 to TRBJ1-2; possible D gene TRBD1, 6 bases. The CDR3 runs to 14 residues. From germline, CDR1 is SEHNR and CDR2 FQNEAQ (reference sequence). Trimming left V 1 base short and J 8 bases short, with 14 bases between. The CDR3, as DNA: TGTGCCAGCAGCTTAGGCCGGGGGCCGGGCGGCTACACCTTC. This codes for CASSLGRGPGGYTF.

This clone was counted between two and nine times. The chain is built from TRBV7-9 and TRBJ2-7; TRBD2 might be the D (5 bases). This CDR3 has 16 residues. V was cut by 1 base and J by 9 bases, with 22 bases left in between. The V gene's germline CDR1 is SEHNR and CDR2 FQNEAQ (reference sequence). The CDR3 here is CASSLGWSKPPRGQYF. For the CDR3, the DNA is TGTGCCAGCAGCTTAGGGTGGTCCAAACCCCCCCGGGGGCAGTACTTC.

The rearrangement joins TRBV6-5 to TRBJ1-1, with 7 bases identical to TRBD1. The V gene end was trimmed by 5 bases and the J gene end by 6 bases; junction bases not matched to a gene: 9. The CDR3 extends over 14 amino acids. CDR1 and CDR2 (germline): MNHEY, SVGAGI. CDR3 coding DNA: TGTGCCAGCAGTCGATATCAGGGGGACGCTGAAGCTTTCTTT. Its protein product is CASSRYQGDAEAFF.

The CDR3 loop reads CARSSVLNYTDTQYF. As DNA, the CDR3 is TGTGCCAGAAGCTCAGTCCTGAATTACACAGATACGCAGTATTTT. The chain links TRBV7-5 to TRBJ2-3; the table calls TRBD1, which could not be checked here. TRBV7-5 is noted as a pseudogene. The CDR3 has 15 residues.

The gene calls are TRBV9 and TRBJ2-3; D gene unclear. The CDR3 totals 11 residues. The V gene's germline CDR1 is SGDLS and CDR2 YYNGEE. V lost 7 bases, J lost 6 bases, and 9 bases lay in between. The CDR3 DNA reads TGTGCCAGCGAGAATGGGGATACGCAGTATTTT. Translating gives CASENGDTQYF.

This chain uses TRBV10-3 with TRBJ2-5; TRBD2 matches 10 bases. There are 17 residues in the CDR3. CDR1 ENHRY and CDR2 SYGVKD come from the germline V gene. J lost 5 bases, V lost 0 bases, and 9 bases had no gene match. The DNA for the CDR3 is TGTGCCATCAGTGAGTCGAGGTCTAGCGGGAGTTGGGAGACCCAGTACTTC. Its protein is CAISESRSSGSWETQYF.

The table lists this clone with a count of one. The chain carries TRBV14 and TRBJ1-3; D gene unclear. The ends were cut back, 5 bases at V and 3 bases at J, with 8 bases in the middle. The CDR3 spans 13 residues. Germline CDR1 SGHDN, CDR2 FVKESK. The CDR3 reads CASSWTRGNTIYF. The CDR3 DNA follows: TGTGCCAGCAGCTGGACCCGTGGAAACACCATATATTTT.

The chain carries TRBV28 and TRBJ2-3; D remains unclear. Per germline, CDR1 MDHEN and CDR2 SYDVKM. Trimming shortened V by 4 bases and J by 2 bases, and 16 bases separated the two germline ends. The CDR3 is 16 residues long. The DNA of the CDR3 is TGTGCCAGCAGTTCCCTAGGGCTTATGGTCACAGATACGCAGTATTTT. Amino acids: CASSSLGLMVTDTQYF.